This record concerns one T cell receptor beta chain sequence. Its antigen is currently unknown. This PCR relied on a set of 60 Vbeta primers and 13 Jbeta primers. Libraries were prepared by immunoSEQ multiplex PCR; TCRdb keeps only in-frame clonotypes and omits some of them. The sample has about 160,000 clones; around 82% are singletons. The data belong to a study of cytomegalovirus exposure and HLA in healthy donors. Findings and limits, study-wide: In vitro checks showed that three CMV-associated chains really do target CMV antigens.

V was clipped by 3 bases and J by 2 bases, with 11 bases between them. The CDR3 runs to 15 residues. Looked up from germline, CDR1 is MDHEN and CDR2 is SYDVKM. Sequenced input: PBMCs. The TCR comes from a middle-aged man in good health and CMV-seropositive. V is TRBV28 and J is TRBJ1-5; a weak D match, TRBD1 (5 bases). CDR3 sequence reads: CASSFGGGGNQPQHF. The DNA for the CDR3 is TGTGCCAGCAGTTTCGGGGGGGGTGGCAATCAGCCCCAGCATTTT. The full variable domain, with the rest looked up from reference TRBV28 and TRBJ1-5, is DVKVTQSSRYLVKRTGEKVFLECVQDMDHENMFWYRQDPGLGLRLIYFSYDVKMKEKGDIPEGYSVSREKKERFSLILESASTNQTSMYLCASSFGGGGNQPQHFGDGTRLSIL.